The present T cell receptor beta chain was sequenced within a study of T cells in Graves' hyperthyroidism and ophthalmopathy. The wider study: Upon initial diagnosis and before any treatment, peripheral blood was collected. General study points: Blood also contained most expanded thyroid clonotypes above 0.001.

This clonotype appeared many times. Its antigen is currently unknown. Looked up from germline, CDR1 is SGHAT and CDR2 is FQNNGV. The J segment lost 7 bases and the V segment lost 5 bases, leaving 3 bases of the junction unmatched. This CDR3 comprises 12 residues. TCR beta CDR3 sequences were amplified from RNA transcripts. HTBI primers drove first-round RT-PCR of the TCR CDR3. TCRdb called the multiplex PCR reads again in MiXCR, with one record for every CDR3 protein. The sample lists approximately 610,000 distinct CDR3 sequences; about 15% were seen once. The origin of this receptor is a woman in her forties with Graves' ophthalmopathy. Sequenced input: blood. This chain links TRBV11-2 with TRBJ2-7, with 9 bases lining up with TRBD1. The CDR3 coding sequence is TGTGCCAGCAGCATCGGACAGGGGGAGCAGTACTTC. Translation: CASSIGQGEQYF. Together with reference TRBV11-2 and TRBJ2-7, the CDR3 gives the full variable domain: EAGVAQSPRYKIIEKRQSVAFWCNPISGHATLYWYQQILGQGPKLLIQFQNNGVVDDSQLPKDRFSAERLKGVDSTLKIQPAKLEDSAVYLCASSIGQGEQYFGPGTRLTVT.